Listed below are T cell receptor beta chains from one sample, sequenced in a study of CD8 T cells in ankylosing spondylitis. One entry per CDR3 protein results from TCRdb running MiXCR on the 5' RACE reads. The sample gives around 17,000 distinct CDR3 sequences, roughly 8.2% of which show up once; roughly 36% is in the top ten. The sample consisted of blood. These receptors came from a male donor with ankylosing spondylitis or in good health (not recorded which). Both conserved end residues are part of each CDR3. Fields, in order: D gene, J gene, CDR3 length, clone size, V gene, CDR3 DNA, CDR3 protein. A D gene is named only where the DNA matches it firmly. Size tells how often a clone was seen (once, few, many) or the class of an expanded clone, and some rows leave it out.

>-|TRBJ1-1|13|few|TRBV29-1
TGCAGCGTTGCCGGGCTGGGGAACACTGAAGCTTTCTTT
CSVAGLGNTEAFF
>TRBD1|TRBJ2-7|14|few|TRBV29-1
TGCAGCGTTATAACACAGGGGGCTTCCTACGAGCAGTACTTC
CSVITQGASYEQYF
>TRBD2|TRBJ2-3|16|many|TRBV7-2
TGTGCCAGCAGCCAAGGGGACTACGCTAGCACAGATACGCAGTATTTT
CASSQGDYASTDTQYF
>-|TRBJ2-1|13|many|TRBV5-1
TGCGCCAGCAGCTTAGGGGAACACCCTGAGCAGTTCTTC
CASSLGEHPEQFF
>TRBD1|TRBJ2-1|16|many|TRBV7-2
TGTGCCAGCAGCTTAAGAATCGGACAGGGGGTTGGTGAGCAGTTCTTC
CASSLRIGQGVGEQFF
>-|TRBJ2-2|16|-|TRBV4-3
TGCGCCAGCAGCCAAGATCCCGGGTCCGGGACCGGGGAGCTGTTTTTT
CASSQDPGSGTGELFF
>TRBD1|TRBJ1-4|15|few|TRBV7-7
TGTGCTAGCAGCCCTGGGACAGGTTCAAGTGAAAAACTGTTTTTT
CASSPGTGSSEKLFF
>TRBD1|TRBJ2-1|13|many|TRBV20-1
TGCAGTGCAACAGGGGGAGAGGTAACTGAGCAGTTCTTC
CSATGGEVTEQFF
>-|TRBJ1-1|14|many|TRBV12-3/TRBV12-4
TGTGCCAGCAGCCAGGGGTCAGGGTCCACTGAAGCTTTCTTT
CASSQGSGSTEAFF
>TRBD1|TRBJ1-5|15|few|TRBV6-2/TRBV6-3
TGTGCCAGCAGCCGGGACAGGGGGGGCAATCAGCCCCAGCATTTT
CASSRDRGGNQPQHF
>-|TRBJ2-1|14|few|TRBV6-4
TGTGCCAGCAGTGACTCTGGGGAATACAATGAGCAGTTCTTC
CASSDSGEYNEQFF
>-|TRBJ2-6|13|many|TRBV20-1
TGCAGTGCTATCGGAGCTGGGGCCAACGTCCTGACTTTC
CSAIGAGANVLTF
>-|TRBJ2-1|12|many|TRBV7-2
TGTGCCAGCAGCTTCAGGGGGAGGGAGCAGTTCTTC
CASSFRGREQFF
>-|TRBJ2-1|14|many|TRBV6-2/TRBV6-3
TGTGCCAGCAGTTACGGACTACTGAACAATGAGCAGTTCTTC
CASSYGLLNNEQFF
>-|TRBJ2-4|15|-|TRBV28
TGTGCCAGCAGTTTAAGAGTCGGCAGGGTAAACATTCAGTACTTC
CASSLRVGRVNIQYF
>-|TRBJ2-1|15|many|TRBV12-3/TRBV12-4
TGTGCCAGCAGTTTAAGGCCGGGGTCCTACAATGAGCAGTTCTTC
CASSLRPGSYNEQFF